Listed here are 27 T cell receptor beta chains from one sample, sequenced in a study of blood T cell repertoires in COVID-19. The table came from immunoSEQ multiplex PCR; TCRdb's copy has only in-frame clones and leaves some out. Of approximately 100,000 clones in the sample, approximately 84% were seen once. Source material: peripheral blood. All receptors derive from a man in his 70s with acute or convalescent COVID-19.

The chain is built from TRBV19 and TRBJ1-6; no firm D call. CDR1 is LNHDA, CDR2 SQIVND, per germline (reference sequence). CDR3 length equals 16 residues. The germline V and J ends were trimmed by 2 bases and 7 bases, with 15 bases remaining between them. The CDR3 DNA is TGTGCCAGTAGTATACCCTCTGGGCAGAAAAATTCACCCCTCCACTTT. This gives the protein CASSIPSGQKNSPLHF.

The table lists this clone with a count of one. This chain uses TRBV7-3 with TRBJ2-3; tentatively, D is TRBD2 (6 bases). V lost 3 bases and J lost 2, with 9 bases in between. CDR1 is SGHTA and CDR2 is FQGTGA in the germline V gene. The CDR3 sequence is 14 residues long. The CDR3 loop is CASSFLAHTDTQYF. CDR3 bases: TGTGCCAGCAGCTTCCTAGCGCACACAGATACGCAGTATTTT.

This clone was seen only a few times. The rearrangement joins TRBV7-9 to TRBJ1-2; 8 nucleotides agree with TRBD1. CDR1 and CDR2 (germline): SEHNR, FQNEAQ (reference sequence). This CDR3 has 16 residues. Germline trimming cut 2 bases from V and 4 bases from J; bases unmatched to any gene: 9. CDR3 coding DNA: TGTGCCAGCAGCTTAAATGTGGGACAGGAGACCTATGGCTACACCTTC. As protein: CASSLNVGQETYGYTF.

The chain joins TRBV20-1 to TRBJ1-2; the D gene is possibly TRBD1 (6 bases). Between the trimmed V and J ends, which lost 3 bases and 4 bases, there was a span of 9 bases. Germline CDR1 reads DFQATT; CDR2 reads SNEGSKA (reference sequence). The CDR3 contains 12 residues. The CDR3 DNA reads TGCAGTGCTAGTGGACAGACCTATGGCTACACCTTC. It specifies CSASGQTYGYTF.

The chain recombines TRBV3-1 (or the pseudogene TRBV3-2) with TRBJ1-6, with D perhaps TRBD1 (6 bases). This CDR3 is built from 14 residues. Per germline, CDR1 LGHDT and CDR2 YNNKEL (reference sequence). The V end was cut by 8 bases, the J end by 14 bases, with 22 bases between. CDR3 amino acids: CASSLRGGIKALHF. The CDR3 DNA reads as TGTGCCAGCTCGTTGAGGGGGGGCATAAAAGCCCTCCACTTT.

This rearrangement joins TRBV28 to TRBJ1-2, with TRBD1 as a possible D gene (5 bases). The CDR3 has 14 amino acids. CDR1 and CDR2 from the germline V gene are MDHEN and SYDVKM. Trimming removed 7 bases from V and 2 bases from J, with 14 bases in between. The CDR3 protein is CASNPPGGNYGYTF. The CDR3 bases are TGTGCCAGCAACCCCCCGGGGGGAAACTATGGCTACACCTTC.

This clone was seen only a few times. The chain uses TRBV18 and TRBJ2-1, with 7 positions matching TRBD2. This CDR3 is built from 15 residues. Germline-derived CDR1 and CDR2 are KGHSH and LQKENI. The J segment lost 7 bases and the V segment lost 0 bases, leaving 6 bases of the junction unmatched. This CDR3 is CASSPPTGGRNEQFF. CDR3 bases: TGTGCCAGCTCACCACCAACCGGGGGGAGAAATGAGCAGTTCTTC.

CDR3 DNA sequence: TGTGCCAGCAGCCCGGGACTAGCCGGGGAGACCCAGTACTTC. Its translation is CASSPGLAGETQYF. The chain links TRBV7-3 to TRBJ2-5, with 9 bases fitting TRBD2. CDR3 length: 14 amino acids. V lost 5 bases and J lost 5; bases outside the gene matches: 6. Germline CDR1 SGHTA, CDR2 FQGTGA. The entire variable domain, with the rest obtained from reference TRBV7-3 and TRBJ2-5, is as follows: GAGVSQTPSNKVTEKGKYVELRCDPISGHTALYWYRQSLGQGPEFLIYFQGTGAADDSGLPNDRFFAVRPEGSVSTLKIQRTERGDSAVYLCASSPGLAGETQYFGPGTRLLVL.

The CDR3 bases are TGTGCCACCAGCAGAGCCTGGACAGGAGAGTACGAGCAGTACTTC. Its protein is CATSRAWTGEYEQYF. This chain connects TRBV15 to TRBJ2-7, with TRBD1 matching over 7 bases. Germline CDR1 is LNHNV and CDR2 is YYDKDF (reference sequence). The CDR3 spans 15 residues. With V trimmed by 1 base and J by 4 bases, 7 bases remained unmatched.

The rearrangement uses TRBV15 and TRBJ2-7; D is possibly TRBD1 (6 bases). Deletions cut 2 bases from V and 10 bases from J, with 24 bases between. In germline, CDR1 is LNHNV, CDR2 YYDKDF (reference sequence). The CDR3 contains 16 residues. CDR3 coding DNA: TGTGCCACCAGCAGAATGTCCCGGGACAACGGGGAGAAACAGTACTTC. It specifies CATSRMSRDNGEKQYF. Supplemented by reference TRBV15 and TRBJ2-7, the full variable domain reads DAMVIQNPRYQVTQFGKPVTLSCSQTLNHNVMYWYQQKSSQAPKLLFHYYDKDFNNEADTPDNFQSRRPNTSFCFLDIRSPGLGDTAMYLCATSRMSRDNGEKQYFGPGTRLTVT.

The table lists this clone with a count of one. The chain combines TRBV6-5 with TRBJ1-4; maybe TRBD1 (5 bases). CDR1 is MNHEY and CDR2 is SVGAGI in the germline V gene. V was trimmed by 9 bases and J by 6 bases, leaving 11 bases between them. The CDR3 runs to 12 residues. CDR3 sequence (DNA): TGTGCCAGTACAGGTTCTCATGAAAAACTGTTTTTT. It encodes CASTGSHEKLFF.

The CDR3, as DNA: TGTGCCAGCAGCTCGGGACAAACCCTCTATGGCTACACCTTC. Its translation: CASSSGQTLYGYTF. This chain uses TRBV7-2 with TRBJ1-2, with D perhaps TRBD1 (6 bases). Deletions cut 4 bases from V and 4 bases from J, with 13 bases between. CDR1 is SGHTA, CDR2 FQGNSA, per germline. This CDR3 comprises 14 residues. The variable domain in full, with the rest retrieved from reference TRBV7-2 and TRBJ1-2, is GAGVSQSPSNKVTEKGKDVELRCDPISGHTALYWYRQSLGQGLEFLIYFQGNSAPDKSGLPSDRFSAERTGGSVSTLTIQRTQQEDSAVYLCASSSGQTLYGYTFGSGTRLTVV.

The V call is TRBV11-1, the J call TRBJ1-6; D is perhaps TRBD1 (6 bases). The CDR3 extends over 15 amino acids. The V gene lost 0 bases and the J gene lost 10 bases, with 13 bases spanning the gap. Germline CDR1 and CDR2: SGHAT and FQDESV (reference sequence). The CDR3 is CASSLAGGRTSPLHF. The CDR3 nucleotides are TGTGCCAGCAGCTTAGCCGGGGGGCGGACGTCACCCCTCCACTTT.

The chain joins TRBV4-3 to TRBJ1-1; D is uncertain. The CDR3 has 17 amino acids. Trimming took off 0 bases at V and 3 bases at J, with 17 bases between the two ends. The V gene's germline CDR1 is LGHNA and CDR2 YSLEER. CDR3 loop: CASSQDFGPRGYTEAFF. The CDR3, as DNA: TGCGCCAGCAGCCAAGATTTTGGACCTCGAGGGTACACTGAAGCTTTCTTT.

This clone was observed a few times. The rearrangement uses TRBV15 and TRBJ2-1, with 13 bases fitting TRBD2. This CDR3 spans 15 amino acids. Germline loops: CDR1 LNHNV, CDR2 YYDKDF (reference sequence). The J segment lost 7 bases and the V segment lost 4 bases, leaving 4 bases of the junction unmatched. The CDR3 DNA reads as TGTGCCACCAGCACCCGACTAGCGGGGGGAAATGAGCAGTTCTTC. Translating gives CATSTRLAGGNEQFF.

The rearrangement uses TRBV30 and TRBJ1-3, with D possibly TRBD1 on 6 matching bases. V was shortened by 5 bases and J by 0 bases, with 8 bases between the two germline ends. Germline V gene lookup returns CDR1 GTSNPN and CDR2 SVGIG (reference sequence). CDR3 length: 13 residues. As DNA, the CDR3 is TGTGCCTGGGGGGGCAACTCTGGAAACACCATATATTTT. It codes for CAWGGNSGNTIYF. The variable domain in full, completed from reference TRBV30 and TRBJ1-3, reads SQTIHQWPATLVQPVGSPLSLECTVEGTSNPNLYWYRQAAGRGLQLLFYSVGIGQISSEVPQNLSASRPQDRQFILSSKKLLLSDSGFYLCAWGGNSGNTIYFGEGSWLTVV.

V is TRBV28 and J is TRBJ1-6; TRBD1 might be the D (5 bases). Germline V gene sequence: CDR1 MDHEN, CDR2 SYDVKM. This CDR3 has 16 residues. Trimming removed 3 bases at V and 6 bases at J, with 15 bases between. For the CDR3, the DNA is TGTGCCAGCAGTTTCGAAGGGGCCGTGGGTAATTCACCCCTCCACTTT. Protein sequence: CASSFEGAVGNSPLHF.

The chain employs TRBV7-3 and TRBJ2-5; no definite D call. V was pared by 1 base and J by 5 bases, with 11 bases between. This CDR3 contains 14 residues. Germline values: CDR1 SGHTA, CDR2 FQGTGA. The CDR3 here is CASSLNGIGETQYF. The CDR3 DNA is TGTGCCAGCAGCTTAAACGGAATCGGGGAGACCCAGTACTTC. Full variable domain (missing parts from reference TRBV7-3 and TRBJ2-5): GAGVSQTPSNKVTEKGKYVELRCDPISGHTALYWYRQSLGQGPEFLIYFQGTGAADDSGLPNDRFFAVRPEGSVSTLKIQRTERGDSAVYLCASSLNGIGETQYFGPGTRLLVL.

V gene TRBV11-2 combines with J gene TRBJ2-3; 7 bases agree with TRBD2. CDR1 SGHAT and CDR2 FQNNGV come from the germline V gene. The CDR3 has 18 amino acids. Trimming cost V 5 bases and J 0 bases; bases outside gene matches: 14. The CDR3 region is CASSLHPRGAGSTDTQYF. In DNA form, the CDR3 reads TGTGCCAGCAGCCTCCACCCCCGTGGAGCGGGAAGCACAGATACGCAGTATTTT.

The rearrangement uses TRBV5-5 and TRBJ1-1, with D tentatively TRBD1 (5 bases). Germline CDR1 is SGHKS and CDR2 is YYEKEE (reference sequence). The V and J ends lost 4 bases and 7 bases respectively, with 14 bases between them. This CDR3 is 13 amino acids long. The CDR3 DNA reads TGTGCCAGCAGCCGGAGGGGTGCAGGTGAAGCTTTCTTT. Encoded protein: CASSRRGAGEAFF.

CDR3 bases: TGTGCCAGCAGTTACTCGGGTAGGGGGAACACTGAAGCTTTCTTT. Protein sequence: CASSYSGRGNTEAFF. The chain has TRBV6-5 and TRBJ1-1; D might be TRBD1 (5 bases). Per the germline V gene, CDR1 is MNHEY and CDR2 is SVGAGI. Trimming left V 0 bases short and J 1 base short, with 9 bases between. The CDR3 is 15 residues long.

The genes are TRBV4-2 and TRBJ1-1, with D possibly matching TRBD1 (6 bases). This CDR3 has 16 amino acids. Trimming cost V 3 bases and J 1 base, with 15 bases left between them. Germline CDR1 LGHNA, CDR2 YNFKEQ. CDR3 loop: CASSQTYRERNTEAFF. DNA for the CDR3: TGTGCCAGCAGCCAGACGTACAGGGAGCGGAACACTGAAGCTTTCTTT.

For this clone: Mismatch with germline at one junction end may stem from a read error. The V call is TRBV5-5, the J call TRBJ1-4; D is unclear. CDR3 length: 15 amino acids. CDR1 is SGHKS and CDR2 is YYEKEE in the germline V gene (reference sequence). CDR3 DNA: TGTGCCAGCAGCTTGAGGAGCGGGAGTAAAGAAAAATTGTTTTTT. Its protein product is CASSLRSGSKEKLFF.

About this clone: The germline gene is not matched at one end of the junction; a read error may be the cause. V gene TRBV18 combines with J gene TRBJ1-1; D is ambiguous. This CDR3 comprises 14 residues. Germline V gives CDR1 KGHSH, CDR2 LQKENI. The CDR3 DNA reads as TGTGCCAGCACACCCGTGGAGGGGAACACTGAAGCTTTCTTT. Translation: CASTPVEGNTEAFF. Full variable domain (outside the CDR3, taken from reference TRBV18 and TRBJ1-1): NAGVMQNPRHLVRRRGQEARLRCSPMKGHSHVYWYRQLPEEGLKFMVYLQKENIIDESGMPKERFSAEFPKEGPSILRIQQVVRGDSAAYFCASTPVEGNTEAFFGQGTRLTVV.

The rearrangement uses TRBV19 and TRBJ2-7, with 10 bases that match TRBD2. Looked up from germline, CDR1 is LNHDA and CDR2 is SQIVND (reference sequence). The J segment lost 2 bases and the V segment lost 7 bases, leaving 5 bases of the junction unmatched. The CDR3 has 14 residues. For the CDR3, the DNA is TGTGCCAGTAAGAAGGGACTAGCGACCTACGAGCAGTACTTC. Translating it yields CASKKGLATYEQYF.

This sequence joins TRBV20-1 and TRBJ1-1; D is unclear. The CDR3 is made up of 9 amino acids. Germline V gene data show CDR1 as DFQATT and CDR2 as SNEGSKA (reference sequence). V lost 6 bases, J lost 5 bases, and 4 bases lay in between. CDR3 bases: TGCAGTGCCACAACTGAAGCTTTCTTT. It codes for CSATTEAFF.

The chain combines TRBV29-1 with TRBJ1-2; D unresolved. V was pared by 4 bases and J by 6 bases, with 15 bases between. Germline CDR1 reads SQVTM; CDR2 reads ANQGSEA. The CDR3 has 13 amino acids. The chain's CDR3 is CSVARSTDNGYTF. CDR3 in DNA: TGCAGCGTTGCCAGGTCAACTGACAATGGCTACACCTTC.